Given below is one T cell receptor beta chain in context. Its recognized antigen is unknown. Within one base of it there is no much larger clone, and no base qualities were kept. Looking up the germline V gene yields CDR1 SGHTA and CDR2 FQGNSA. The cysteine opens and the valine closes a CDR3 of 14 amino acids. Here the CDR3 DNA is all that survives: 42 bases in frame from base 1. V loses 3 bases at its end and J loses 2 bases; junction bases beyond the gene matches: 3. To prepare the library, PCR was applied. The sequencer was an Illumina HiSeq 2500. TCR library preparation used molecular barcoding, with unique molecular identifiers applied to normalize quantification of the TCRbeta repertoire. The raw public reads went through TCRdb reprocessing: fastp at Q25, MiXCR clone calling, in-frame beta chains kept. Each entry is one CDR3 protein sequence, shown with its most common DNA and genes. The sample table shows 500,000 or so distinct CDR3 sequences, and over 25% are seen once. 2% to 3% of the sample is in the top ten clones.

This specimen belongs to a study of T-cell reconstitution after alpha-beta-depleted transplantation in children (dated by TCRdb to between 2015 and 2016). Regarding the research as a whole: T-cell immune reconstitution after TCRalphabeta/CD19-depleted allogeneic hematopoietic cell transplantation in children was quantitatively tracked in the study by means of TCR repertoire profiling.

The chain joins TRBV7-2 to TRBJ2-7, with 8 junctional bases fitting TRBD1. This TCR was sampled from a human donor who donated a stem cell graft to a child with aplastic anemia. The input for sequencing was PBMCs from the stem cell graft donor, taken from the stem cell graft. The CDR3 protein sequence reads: CASSFGTGPYEQYV. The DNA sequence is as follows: TGTGCCAGCAGCTTCGGGACAGGCCCCTACGAGCAGTACGTC.